This T cell receptor beta chain was recorded in a study of shared clonotypes between healthy human individuals. V shed 4 bases, J shed 4 bases, and the junction held 9 bases outside the gene matches. The CDR3 has 16 amino acids. Germline V gives CDR1 LGHNA, CDR2 YSLEER. The protocol was immunoSEQ multiplex PCR, while the TCRdb copy is restricted to in-frame clones and leaves out a portion. Here the sample spans around 940,000 clones, about three quarters being singletons. This TCR was recovered from a man aged 18 to 35 in good health. The sequenced sample consisted of memory CD4+ T cells sorted from blood. Subset meaning: CD45RA-negative fraction. The genes are TRBV4-3 and TRBJ2-3, with 9 positions matching TRBD2. Here the CDR3 DNA reads TGCGCCAGCAGCCTAGCCAGCGGGAGGATGGCAGATACGCAGTATTTT. Encoded protein: CASSLASGRMADTQYF.